The present TCR beta chain was sequenced within a study of identical twins. Addition of a universal primer site occurred through template switching, and cDNA carried unique molecular identifiers. MiXCR, run by TCRdb on the 5' RACE reads, gives a single entry per CDR3 protein. This table has some 1,600,000 distinct CDR3 sequences, more than 30% appearing once. With regard to this clonotype: The target antigen is unknown.

Findings and caveats of the study: The abundant beta clonotypes from cord blood had fewer insertions, and memory repertoires had none of this.

CDR1 is WNHNN and CDR2 is SYGVQD in the germline V gene (reference sequence). This CDR3 region has 15 residues. Trimming removed 4 bases from V and 3 bases from J; junction bases left unmatched: 7. The chain carries TRBV10-1 and TRBJ2-3; the match to TRBD2 covers 7 bases. The TCR originated in a newborn girl in good health. Sequencing was done on a sample of cord blood. The DNA of the CDR3 is TGCGCCAGCAGTGCGGCGGGGGTGTCAACAGATACGCAGTATTTT. This encodes CASSAAGVSTDTQYF.